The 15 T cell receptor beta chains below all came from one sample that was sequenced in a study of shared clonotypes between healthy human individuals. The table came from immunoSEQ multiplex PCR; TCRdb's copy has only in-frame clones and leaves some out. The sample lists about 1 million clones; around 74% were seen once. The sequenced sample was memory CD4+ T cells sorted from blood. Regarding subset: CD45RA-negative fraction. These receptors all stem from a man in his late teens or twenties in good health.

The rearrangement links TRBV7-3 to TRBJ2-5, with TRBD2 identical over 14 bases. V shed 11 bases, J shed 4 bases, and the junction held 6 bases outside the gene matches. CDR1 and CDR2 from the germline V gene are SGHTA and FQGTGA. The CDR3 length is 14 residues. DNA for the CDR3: TGTGCCTCGAAGGGACTAGCGGGGGCAGAGACCCAGTACTTC. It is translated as CASKGLAGAETQYF.

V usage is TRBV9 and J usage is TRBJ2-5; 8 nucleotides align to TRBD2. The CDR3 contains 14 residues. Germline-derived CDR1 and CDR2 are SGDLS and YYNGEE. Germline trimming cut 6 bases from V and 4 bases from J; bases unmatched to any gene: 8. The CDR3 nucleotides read TGTGCCAGCACAATAGCGGGGAGTGGAGAGACCCAGTACTTC. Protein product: CASTIAGSGETQYF.

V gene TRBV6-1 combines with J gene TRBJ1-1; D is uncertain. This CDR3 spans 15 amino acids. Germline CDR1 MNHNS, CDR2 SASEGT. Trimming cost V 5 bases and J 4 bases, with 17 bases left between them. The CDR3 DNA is TGTGCCAGCAGTTTACTTGGGGTGGGAGTCACTGAAGCTTTCTTT. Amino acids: CASSLLGVGVTEAFF.

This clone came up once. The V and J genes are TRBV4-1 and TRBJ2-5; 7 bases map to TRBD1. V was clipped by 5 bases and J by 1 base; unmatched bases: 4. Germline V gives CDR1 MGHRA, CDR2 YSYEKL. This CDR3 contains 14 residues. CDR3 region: CASSDRDSQETQYF. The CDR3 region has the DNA TGCGCCAGCAGCGACCGGGACAGCCAAGAGACCCAGTACTTC.

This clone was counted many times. CDR3 nucleotide sequence: TGTGCCAGGACCGGGACTAGCGGGACTAACACCGGGGAGCTGTTTTTT. Residues: CARTGTSGTNTGELFF. The genes are TRBV2 and TRBJ2-2; 13 nucleotides agree with TRBD2. This CDR3 spans 16 amino acids. With V trimmed by 9 bases and J by 2 bases, 6 bases remained unmatched. CDR1 is SNHLY, CDR2 FYNNEI, per germline.

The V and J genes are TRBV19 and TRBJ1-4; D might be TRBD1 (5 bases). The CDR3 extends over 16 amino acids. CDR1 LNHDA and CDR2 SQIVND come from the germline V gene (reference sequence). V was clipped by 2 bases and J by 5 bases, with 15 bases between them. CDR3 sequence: CASSISGPRSNEKLFF. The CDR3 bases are TGTGCCAGTAGTATATCGGGGCCGCGTTCCAATGAAAAACTGTTTTTT. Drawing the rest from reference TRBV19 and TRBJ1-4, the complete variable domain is DGGITQSPKYLFRKEGQNVTLSCEQNLNHDAMYWYRQDPGQGLRLIYYSQIVNDFQKGDIAEGYSVSREKKESFPLTVTSAQKNPTAFYLCASSISGPRSNEKLFFGSGTQLSVL.

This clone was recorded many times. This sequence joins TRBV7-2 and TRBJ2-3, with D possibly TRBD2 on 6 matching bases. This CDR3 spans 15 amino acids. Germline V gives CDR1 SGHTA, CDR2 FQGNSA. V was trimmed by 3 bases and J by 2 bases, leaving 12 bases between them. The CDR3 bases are TGTGCCAGCAGCTTCTGGAGGGGATACACAGATACGCAGTATTTT. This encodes CASSFWRGYTDTQYF.

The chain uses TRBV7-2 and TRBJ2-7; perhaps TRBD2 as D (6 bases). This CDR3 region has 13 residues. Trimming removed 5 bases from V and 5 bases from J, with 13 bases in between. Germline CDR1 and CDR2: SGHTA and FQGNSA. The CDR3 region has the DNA TGTGCCAGCAGCCCCGAGCGGGTGAACGAGCAGTACTTC. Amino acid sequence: CASSPERVNEQYF.

CDR3 nucleotides: TGTGCCAGCAGATTACAGGGGTTAGGTCACAATGAGCAGTTCTTC. Protein product: CASRLQGLGHNEQFF. The V and J genes are TRBV6-5 and TRBJ2-1, with 7 nucleotides matching TRBD1. V was clipped by 6 bases and J by 5 bases; unmatched bases: 10. Germline values: CDR1 MNHEY, CDR2 SVGAGI. The CDR3 is 15 residues long.

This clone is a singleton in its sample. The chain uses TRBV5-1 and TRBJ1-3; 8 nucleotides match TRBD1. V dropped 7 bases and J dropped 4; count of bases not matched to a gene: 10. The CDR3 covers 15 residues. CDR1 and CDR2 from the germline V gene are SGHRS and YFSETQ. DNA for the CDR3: TGCGCCAGCTGCACAGGACAGGGCGGAGGAAACACCATATATTTT. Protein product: CASCTGQGGGNTIYF.

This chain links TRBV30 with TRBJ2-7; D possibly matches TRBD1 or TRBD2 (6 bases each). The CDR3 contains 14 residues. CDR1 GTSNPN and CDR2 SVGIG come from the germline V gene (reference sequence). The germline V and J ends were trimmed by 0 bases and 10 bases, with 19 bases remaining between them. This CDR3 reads CAWSVEGGPTSQYF. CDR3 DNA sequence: TGTGCCTGGAGTGTAGAGGGGGGCCCTACATCACAGTACTTC. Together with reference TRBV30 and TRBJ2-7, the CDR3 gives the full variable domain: SQTIHQWPATLVQPVGSPLSLECTVEGTSNPNLYWYRQAAGRGLQLLFYSVGIGQISSEVPQNLSASRPQDRQFILSSKKLLLSDSGFYLCAWSVEGGPTSQYFGPGTRLTVT.

DNA of the CDR3: TGCGCCAGCAGCCCTATGGGACTAGCGGGATTCGGCGGGGAGCTGTTTTTT. Translating gives CASSPMGLAGFGGELFF. The chain uses TRBV4-1 and TRBJ2-2, with 13 positions matching TRBD2. Trimming cost V 4 bases and J 7 bases; bases outside gene matches: 9. CDR1 and CDR2 (germline): MGHRA, YSYEKL. The CDR3 is 17 residues long.

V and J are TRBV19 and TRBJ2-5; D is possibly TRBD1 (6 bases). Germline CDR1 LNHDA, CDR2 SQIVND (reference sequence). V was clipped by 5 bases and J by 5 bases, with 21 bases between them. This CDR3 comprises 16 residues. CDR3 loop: CASSSPATTGRETQYF. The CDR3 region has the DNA TGTGCCAGTAGTTCTCCAGCAACCACAGGGCGGGAGACCCAGTACTTC. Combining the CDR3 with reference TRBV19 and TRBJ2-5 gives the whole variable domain DGGITQSPKYLFRKEGQNVTLSCEQNLNHDAMYWYRQDPGQGLRLIYYSQIVNDFQKGDIAEGYSVSREKKESFPLTVTSAQKNPTAFYLCASSSPATTGRETQYFGPGTRLLVL.

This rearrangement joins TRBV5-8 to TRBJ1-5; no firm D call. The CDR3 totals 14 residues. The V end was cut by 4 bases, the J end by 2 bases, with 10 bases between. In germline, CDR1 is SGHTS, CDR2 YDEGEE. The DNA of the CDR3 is TGTGCCAGCAGCCCAGAACTGGGCAATCAGCCCCAGCATTTT. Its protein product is CASSPELGNQPQHF.

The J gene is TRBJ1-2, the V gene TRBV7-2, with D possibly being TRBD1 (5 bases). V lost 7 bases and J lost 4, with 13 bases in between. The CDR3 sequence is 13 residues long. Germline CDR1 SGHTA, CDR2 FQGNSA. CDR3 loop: CASTPGGFYGYTF. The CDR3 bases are TGTGCCAGCACCCCGGGGGGGTTCTATGGCTACACCTTC. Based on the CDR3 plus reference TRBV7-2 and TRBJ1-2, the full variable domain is GAGVSQSPSNKVTEKGKDVELRCDPISGHTALYWYRQSLGQGLEFLIYFQGNSAPDKSGLPSDRFSAERTGGSVSTLTIQRTQQEDSAVYLCASTPGGFYGYTFGSGTRLTVV.